The next 30 T cell receptor beta chains were all read from a single sample in a study of blood T cell repertoires in COVID-19. Only in-frame clones appear in the TCRdb table, and some are missing; sequencing was by immunoSEQ multiplex PCR. The sample gives 55,000 to 80,000 clones, about 74% of which show up once; 28% is in the top ten. Sequencing was carried out using peripheral blood. The origin of the receptors is a woman older than 75 with acute or convalescent COVID-19.

V gene TRBV5-4 combines with J gene TRBJ2-3; D not certain. Germline CDR1 SGHNT, CDR2 YYREEE (reference sequence). Between the trimmed V and J ends, which lost 0 bases and 2 bases, there was a span of 19 bases. The CDR3 is 18 residues long. The chain's CDR3 is CASSLALIPSRNTDTQYF. CDR3 nucleotide sequence: TGTGCCAGCAGCTTGGCCCTAATACCAAGCCGAAACACAGATACGCAGTATTTT.

The chain is built from TRBV25-1 and TRBJ2-5, with 9 bases that match TRBD2. Germline loops: CDR1 MGHDK, CDR2 SYGVNS. V trimming: 4 bases; J trimming: 4 bases; junction bases outside the gene matches: 7. CDR3 length: 15 amino acids. The CDR3 region is CASSVREGLRETQYF. DNA for the CDR3: TGTGCCAGCAGTGTGCGGGAGGGCCTCCGAGAGACCCAGTACTTC.

This chain joins TRBV11-2 and TRBJ1-2, with D unclear. Looked up from germline, CDR1 is SGHAT and CDR2 is FQNNGV. The CDR3 spans 12 residues. V gave up 3 bases and J gave up 6 bases, with 8 bases separating them. In DNA form, the CDR3 reads TGTGCCAGCAGCTTGAACAGTAATGGCTACACCTTC. Protein product: CASSLNSNGYTF. Variable domain in full (rest from reference TRBV11-2 and TRBJ1-2): EAGVAQSPRYKIIEKRQSVAFWCNPISGHATLYWYQQILGQGPKLLIQFQNNGVVDDSQLPKDRFSAERLKGVDSTLKIQPAKLEDSAVYLCASSLNSNGYTFGSGTRLTVV.

This chain joins TRBV21-1 and TRBJ2-1; the D call TRBD1 from the table was never checked on the DNA. TRBV21-1 constitutes a pseudogene. This CDR3 region has 18 residues. The CDR3 region has the DNA TGTGCCAGCAGCAAATGGGCGAAGGACACACGGGCCAGGAATGAGCAGTTCTTC. This translates into CASSKWAKDTRARNEQFF.

This sequence joins TRBV7-3 and TRBJ1-1, with D hard to call. Trimming pared 4 bases from V and 4 bases from J, leaving 13 bases between. CDR3 length: 14 residues. Per germline, CDR1 SGHTA and CDR2 FQGTGA. The CDR3 nucleotides read TGTGCCAGCAGCTCCGCCGGGTCGAGCACTGAAGCTTTCTTT. Translation: CASSSAGSSTEAFF.

CDR3 sequence: CASSVGLAGDPEQYF. DNA for the CDR3: TGCGCCAGCAGTGTGGGACTAGCGGGAGATCCCGAGCAGTACTTC. V is TRBV10-2 and J is TRBJ2-7; 14 nucleotides agree with TRBD2. This CDR3 has 15 residues. Germline assignment: CDR1 WSHSY and CDR2 SAAADI. The V and J ends lost 4 bases and 6 bases, in that order; junction bases with no gene match: 5.

This clone was seen only a few times. The chain is built from TRBV20-1 and TRBJ2-5; D call uncertain. The CDR3 runs 11 residues. Per germline, CDR1 DFQATT and CDR2 SNEGSKA (reference sequence). For the CDR3, the DNA is TGCGGAGCGATAAGGAAAGAGACCCAGTACTTC. Translating it yields CGAIRKETQYF.

This clone turned up a few times. This chain uses TRBV6-6 with TRBJ2-1, with D perhaps matching TRBD2 (7 bases). Germline-derived CDR1 and CDR2 are MNHNY and SVGAGI (reference sequence). CDR3 length: 15 amino acids. V lost 0 bases and J lost 5, with 11 bases in between. The DNA of the CDR3 is TGTGCCAGCAGTTACTCTCGGGGGGCGAACAATGAGCAGTTCTTC. It encodes CASSYSRGANNEQFF.

The J gene is TRBJ1-1, the V gene TRBV12-3 or TRBV12-4; D possibly corresponds to TRBD1 (5 bases). Trimming took 5 bases from V and 4 from J, leaving 11 bases between them. The CDR3 extends over 13 amino acids. CDR3 in amino acids: CASSGMDTTEAFF. Here the CDR3 DNA reads TGTGCCAGCAGTGGGATGGACACCACTGAAGCTTTCTTT.

The V call is TRBV30, the J call TRBJ1-6; possible D gene TRBD1, 5 bases. There are 16 residues in the CDR3. Germline CDR1 GTSNPN, CDR2 SVGIG (reference sequence). The V gene lost 0 bases and the J gene lost 12 bases, with 21 bases spanning the gap. The CDR3 loop reads CAWSVSQGSGGKPLHF. The CDR3 region has the DNA TGTGCCTGGAGTGTTTCTCAGGGCTCAGGAGGGAAACCCCTCCACTTT.

The V gene is TRBV3-1 (or the pseudogene TRBV3-2), the J gene TRBJ1-4; TRBD1 is a possible D gene (6 bases). The germline gives CDR1 LGHDT, CDR2 YNNKEL (reference sequence). Deletions cut 8 bases from V and 5 bases from J, with 15 bases between. The CDR3 consists of 14 residues. The DNA for the CDR3 is TGTGCCAGCTCCTACAGGGCTCAGAATGAAAAACTGTTTTTT. Translated, it gives CASSYRAQNEKLFF.

There are a few counts of this clone. The rearrangement links TRBV6-5 to TRBJ2-7; D perhaps matches TRBD1 (5 bases). The CDR3 spans 14 residues. Trimming took off 6 bases at V and 4 bases at J, with 16 bases between the two ends. Germline CDR1 MNHEY, CDR2 SVGAGI. Written as DNA, the CDR3 is TGTGCCAGCAGACCGACGTGGGGCCCTTACGAGCAGTACTTC. This sequence encodes CASRPTWGPYEQYF.

The rearrangement links TRBV7-2 to TRBJ2-7; a weak D match, TRBD2 (6 bases). Germline assignment: CDR1 SGHTA and CDR2 FQGNSA. V was pared by 2 bases and J by 0 bases, with 8 bases between. The CDR3 is 14 amino acids. CDR3: CASSLSGSSYEQYF. The CDR3 DNA reads as TGTGCCAGCAGCTTATCCGGGAGCTCCTACGAGCAGTACTTC.

This chain connects TRBV4-2 to TRBJ2-5; TRBD2 matches at 8 bases. Trimming took 3 bases from V and 4 from J; bases not matched to a gene: 16. CDR1 and CDR2 (germline): LGHNA, YNFKEQ. This CDR3 comprises 18 residues. The CDR3 region has the DNA TGTGCCAGCAGCCAGGAGGCCAGCGGGAGTGGGTCGAGAGAGACCCAGTACTTC. Translating gives CASSQEASGSGSRETQYF.

This clone appeared a single time. The chain couples TRBV7-2 to TRBJ2-7; TRBD2 is a possible D gene (5 bases). The germline V gene encodes CDR1 SGHTA and CDR2 FQGNSA. The CDR3 loop spans 15 amino acids. V was cut by 4 bases and J by 3 bases, with 16 bases left in between. CDR3 protein: CASSSSSSVGYEQYF. In nucleotides, the CDR3 is TGTGCCAGCAGCTCCTCTAGCTCAGTAGGCTACGAGCAGTACTTC.

There are a few counts of this clone. The chain joins TRBV14 to TRBJ1-2; possibly TRBD1 for D (5 bases). Trimming took 1 base from V and 6 from J, leaving 15 bases between them. Germline V CDR1 and CDR2: SGHDN, FVKESK. The CDR3 contains 15 residues. The CDR3 DNA is TGTGCCAGCAGCCAAGGTATCCGGGGACTTCATGGCTACACCTTC. Amino acids: CASSQGIRGLHGYTF.

The chain is built from TRBV5-8 and TRBJ2-5; 9 bases map to TRBD2. The V gene's germline CDR1 is SGHTS and CDR2 YDEGEE. Losses at the gene ends were 3 bases for V and 14 bases for J; bases not matched to a gene: 14. CDR3 length: 14 amino acids. CDR3 nucleotide sequence: TGTGCCAGCAGCTGGGTACAAGCGGGGGGATACCATTACTTC. This gives the protein CASSWVQAGGYHYF.

In this sample, this clone turned up a few times. As DNA, the CDR3 is TGTGCCAGTAGTATCAAGGTACAGGGGGCCCAGCATTTT. It encodes CASSIKVQGAQHF. The chain couples TRBV19 to TRBJ1-5; 8 nucleotides line up with TRBD1. CDR1 LNHDA and CDR2 SQIVND come from the germline V gene (reference sequence). With V trimmed by 3 bases and J by 11 bases, 6 bases remained unmatched. The CDR3 contains 13 residues.

The V gene is TRBV27, the J gene TRBJ2-5; D ambiguous. The CDR3 extends over 13 amino acids. In germline, CDR1 is MNHEY, CDR2 SMNVEV (reference sequence). The germline V and J ends were trimmed by 4 bases and 4 bases, with 10 bases remaining between them. The CDR3 region has the DNA TGTGCCAGCAGTTCAGGTATATCAGAGACCCAGTACTTC. It is translated as CASSSGISETQYF.

The rearrangement links TRBV28 to TRBJ1-5; D gene uncertain. V lost 7 bases and J 5 bases, leaving 15 bases between the germline ends. The CDR3 has 14 amino acids. Per germline, CDR1 MDHEN and CDR2 SYDVKM. The CDR3 protein is CASTFGSIHQPQHF. As DNA, the CDR3 is TGTGCCAGCACCTTCGGGAGCATCCATCAGCCCCAGCATTTT.

The V and J genes are TRBV5-4 and TRBJ1-1; D is possibly TRBD1 (5 bases). CDR1 and CDR2 (germline): SGHNT, YYREEE (reference sequence). Trimming removed 0 bases at V and 1 base at J, with 7 bases between. The CDR3 length is 14 residues. Here the CDR3 reads CASSLVGQNTEAFF. The CDR3 DNA reads TGTGCCAGCAGCTTGGTAGGACAGAACACTGAAGCTTTCTTT.

V usage is TRBV7-3 and J usage is TRBJ2-1; weak D call: TRBD2 (6 bases). Germline CDR1 and CDR2: SGHTA and FQGTGA. The CDR3 loop spans 15 amino acids. With 5 bases removed from V and 0 bases from J, the gap between germline ends came to 11 bases. CDR3: CASSPSASSYNEQFF. The CDR3 DNA is TGTGCCAGCAGCCCTAGCGCCAGCTCCTACAATGAGCAGTTCTTC.

This chain connects TRBV18 to TRBJ2-7, with TRBD1 identical over 9 bases. The CDR3 loop spans 17 amino acids. Unmatched junction bases numbered 13, after V lost 1 base and J lost 6 bases. Germline V lookup: CDR1 KGHSH, CDR2 LQKENI. The CDR3 reads CASSPLAQQGAQVEQYF. The DNA for the CDR3 is TGTGCCAGCTCACCACTGGCCCAACAGGGGGCGCAGGTCGAGCAGTACTTC.

The chain carries TRBV5-5 and TRBJ2-5, with 7 bases lining up with TRBD1. The CDR3 has 13 residues. CDR1 and CDR2 from the germline V gene are SGHKS and YYEKEE (reference sequence). V shed 4 bases and J 5 bases; nucleotides not matched to a gene: 5. Here the CDR3 DNA reads TGTGCCAGCAGCCGGACAGGTGGGGAGACCCAGTACTTC. Its translation: CASSRTGGETQYF.

The chain joins TRBV7-2 to TRBJ2-5; no definite D call. Trimming took 3 bases from V and 2 from J, leaving 7 bases between them. Per the germline V gene, CDR1 is SGHTA and CDR2 is FQGNSA. The CDR3 sequence is 13 residues long. The CDR3 DNA reads as TGTGCCAGCAGCTTCTCCAGACAAGAGACCCAGTACTTC. Its translation is CASSFSRQETQYF.

The chain has TRBV6-2 or TRBV6-3 and TRBJ2-4, with TRBD2 matching 11 bases. The V and J ends lost 5 bases and 3 bases, in that order; junction bases with no gene match: 3. This CDR3 has 15 residues. The germline V gene encodes CDR1 MNHEY and CDR2 SVGEGT. CDR3 nucleotide sequence: TGTGCCAGCAGTATAGCGGGAGGGGTCAAAAACATTCAGTACTTC. Protein: CASSIAGGVKNIQYF.

The gene calls are TRBV6-5 and TRBJ1-5, with TRBD1 matching 8 bases. In germline, CDR1 is MNHEY, CDR2 SVGAGI. The ends lost 0 bases at V and 6 bases at J; junction bases unmatched: 1. This CDR3 is built from 14 residues. The CDR3: CASSYSDRGQPQHF. CDR3 bases: TGTGCCAGCAGTTACTCAGACAGGGGTCAGCCCCAGCATTTT.

This chain uses TRBV30 with TRBJ1-5; D may be TRBD1 (6 bases). CDR1 is GTSNPN, CDR2 SVGIG, per germline (reference sequence). Trimming left V 3 bases short and J 4 bases short, with 19 bases between. There are 16 residues in the CDR3. The CDR3 loop is CAWSRRGGPLNQPQHF. CDR3 sequence (DNA): TGTGCCTGGAGCCGTAGGGGGGGACCCCTAAATCAGCCCCAGCATTTT.

The chain uses TRBV18 and TRBJ2-3; D unclear. The germline CDR1 and CDR2 sequences are KGHSH and LQKENI. Trimming removed 6 bases from V and 2 bases from J, with 9 bases in between. This CDR3 region has 13 residues. The CDR3 is CASSPYNTDTQYF. DNA for the CDR3: TGTGCCAGCTCCCCATATAACACAGATACGCAGTATTTT.

The chain joins TRBV5-1 to TRBJ1-6; 9 bases line up with TRBD1. Germline loops: CDR1 SGHRS, CDR2 YFSETQ. This CDR3 contains 17 residues. V lost 5 bases and J lost 7; bases outside the gene matches: 13. The CDR3 DNA reads as TGCGCCAGCAGTTCCTCAACCGCCGGGACAGGGAATTCACCCCTCCACTTT. Residues: CASSSSTAGTGNSPLHF.